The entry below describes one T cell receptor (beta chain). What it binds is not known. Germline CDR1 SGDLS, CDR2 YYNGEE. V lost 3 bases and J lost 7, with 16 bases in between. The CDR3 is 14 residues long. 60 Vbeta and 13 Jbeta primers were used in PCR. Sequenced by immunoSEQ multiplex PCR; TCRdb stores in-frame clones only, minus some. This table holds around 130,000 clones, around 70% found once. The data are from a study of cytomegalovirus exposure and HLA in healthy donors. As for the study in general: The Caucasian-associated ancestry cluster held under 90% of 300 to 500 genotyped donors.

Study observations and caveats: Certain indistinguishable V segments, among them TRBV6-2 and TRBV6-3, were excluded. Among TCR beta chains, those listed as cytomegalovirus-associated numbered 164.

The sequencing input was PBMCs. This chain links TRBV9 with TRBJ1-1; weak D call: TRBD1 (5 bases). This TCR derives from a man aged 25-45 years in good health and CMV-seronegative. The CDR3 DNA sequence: TGTGCCAGCAGCGCACAGTCGACAGCTAGTGAAGCTTTCTTT. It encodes CASSAQSTASEAFF.